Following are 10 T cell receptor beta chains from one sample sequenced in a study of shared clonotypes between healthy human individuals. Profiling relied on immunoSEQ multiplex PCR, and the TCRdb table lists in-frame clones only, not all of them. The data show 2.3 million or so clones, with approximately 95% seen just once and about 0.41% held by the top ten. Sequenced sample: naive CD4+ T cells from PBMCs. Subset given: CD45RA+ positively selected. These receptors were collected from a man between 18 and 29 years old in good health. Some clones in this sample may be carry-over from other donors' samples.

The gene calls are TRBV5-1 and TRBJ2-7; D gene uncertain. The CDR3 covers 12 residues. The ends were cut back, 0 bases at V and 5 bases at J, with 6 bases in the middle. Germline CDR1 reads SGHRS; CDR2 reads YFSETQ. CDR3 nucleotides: TGCGCCAGCAGCTTGGATCTCCACGAGCAGTACTTC. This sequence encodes CASSLDLHEQYF.

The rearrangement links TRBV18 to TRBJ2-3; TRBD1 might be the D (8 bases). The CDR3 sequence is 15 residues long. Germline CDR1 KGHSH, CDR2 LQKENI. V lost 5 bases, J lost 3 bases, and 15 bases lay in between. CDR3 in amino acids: CASSAGQGGTDTQYF. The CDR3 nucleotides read TGTGCCAGCTCAGCAGGACAGGGAGGGACAGATACGCAGTATTTT.

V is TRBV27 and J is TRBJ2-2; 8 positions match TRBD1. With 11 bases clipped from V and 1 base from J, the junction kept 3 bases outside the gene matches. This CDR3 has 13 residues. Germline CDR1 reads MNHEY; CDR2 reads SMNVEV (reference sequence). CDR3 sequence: CAGQGGNTGELFF. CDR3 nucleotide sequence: TGTGCCGGACAGGGTGGGAACACCGGGGAGCTGTTTTTT.

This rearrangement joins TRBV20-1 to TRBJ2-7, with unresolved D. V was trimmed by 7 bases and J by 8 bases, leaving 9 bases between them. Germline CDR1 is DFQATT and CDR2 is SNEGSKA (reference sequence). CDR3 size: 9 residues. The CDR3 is CSVSSQQYF. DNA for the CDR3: TGCAGTGTCTCCTCCCAGCAGTACTTC.

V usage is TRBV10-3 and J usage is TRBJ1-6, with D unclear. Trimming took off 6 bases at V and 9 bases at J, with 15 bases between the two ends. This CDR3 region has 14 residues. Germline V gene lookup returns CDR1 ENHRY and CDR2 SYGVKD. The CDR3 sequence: CAIRNRLEGSPLHF. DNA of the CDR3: TGTGCCATCAGAAACCGTCTTGAGGGTTCACCCCTCCACTTT.

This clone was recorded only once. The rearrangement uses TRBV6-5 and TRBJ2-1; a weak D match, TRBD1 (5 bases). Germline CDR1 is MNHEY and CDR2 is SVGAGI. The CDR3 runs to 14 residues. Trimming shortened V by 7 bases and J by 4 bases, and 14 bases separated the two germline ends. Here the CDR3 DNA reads TGTGCCAGCAACCCTGGACAACGTTACAATGAGCAGTTCTTC. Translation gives CASNPGQRYNEQFF.

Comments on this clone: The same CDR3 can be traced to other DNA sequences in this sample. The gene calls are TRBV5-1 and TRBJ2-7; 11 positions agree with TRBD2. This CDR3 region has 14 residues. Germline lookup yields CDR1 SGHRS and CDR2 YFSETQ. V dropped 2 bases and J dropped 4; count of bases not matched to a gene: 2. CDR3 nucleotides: TGCGCCAGCAGCTTAGTAGCGGGAGGGTACGAGCAGTACTTC. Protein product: CASSLVAGGYEQYF.

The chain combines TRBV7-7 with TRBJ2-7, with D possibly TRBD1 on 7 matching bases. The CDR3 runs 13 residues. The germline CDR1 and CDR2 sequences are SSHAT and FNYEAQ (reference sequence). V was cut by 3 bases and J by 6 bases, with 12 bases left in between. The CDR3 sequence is CASSFGRGAEQYF. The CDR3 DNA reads TGTGCCAGCAGCTTTGGCAGGGGGGCCGAGCAGTACTTC.

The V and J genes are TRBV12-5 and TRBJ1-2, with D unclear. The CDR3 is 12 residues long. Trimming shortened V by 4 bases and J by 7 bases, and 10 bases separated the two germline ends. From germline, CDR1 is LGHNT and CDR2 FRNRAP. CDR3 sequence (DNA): TGTGCTAGTGGTTCGACTTTTGGTGGCTACACCTTC. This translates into CASGSTFGGYTF.

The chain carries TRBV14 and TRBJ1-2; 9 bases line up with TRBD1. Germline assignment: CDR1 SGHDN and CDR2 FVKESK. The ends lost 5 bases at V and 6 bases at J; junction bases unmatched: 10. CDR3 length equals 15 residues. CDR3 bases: TGTGCCAGCAGCGAAAACCCCAGACAGGGGGATGGCTACACCTTC. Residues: CASSENPRQGDGYTF.